The source of this T cell receptor (beta chain) is a study of cytomegalovirus exposure and HLA in healthy donors. Healthy bone marrow donors supplied every sample. In the PCR, 60 Vbeta and 13 Jbeta primers were used. Produced via immunoSEQ multiplex PCR; TCRdb's table is partial and in-frame only. The data contain under 200,000 clones, about 81% of them singletons. From germline, CDR1 is LGHNA and CDR2 YNFKEQ. The CDR3 is 17 amino acids. The V segment lost 3 bases and the J segment 0 bases; nucleotides outside the gene matches: 6. This receptor was obtained from a woman under 30 in good health and CMV-seronegative. This chain uses TRBV4-2 with TRBJ2-2; 8 bases are shared with TRBD1. Sequenced input: PBMCs. DNA for the CDR3: TGTGCCAGCAGCCAGTTACGGACAGGGACGAACACCGGGGAGCTGTTTTTT. This sequence encodes CASSQLRTGTNTGELFF.